The rows below give T cell receptor beta chains drawn from one sample of a study of CD8 T cells in Susac syndrome. TCRdb itself ran the immunoSEQ multiplex PCR reads through MiXCR, one entry per CDR3 protein. The sample has more than 120,000 distinct CDR3 sequences, approximately 94% seen once. The specimen sequenced was CD4+ T cells from PBMCs. Receptors originate from a human donor in good health. Each CDR3 is given with its conserved first and last residue. Fields, in order: V gene, J gene, clone size, D gene, CDR3 DNA, CDR3 protein. A D gene is named only where the DNA matches it firmly. Clone size is given for some rows only: seen once, a few or many times, or a class if the clone is expanded.

TRBV11-2	TRBJ1-2	-	-	TGTGCCAGCAGCTTAGGAGGGGGGTGGATAGCTAACTATGGCTACACCTTC	CASSLGGGWIANYGYTF
TRBV6-6	TRBJ2-7	-	-	TGTGCCACCACACCATTTGGTGGGTCTTCCTACGAGCAGTACTTC	CATTPFGGSSYEQYF
TRBV27	TRBJ2-6	-	TRBD1	TGTGCCAGCAGTTCCAGGGGGCTGGGGGGGGCCAACGTCCTGACTTTC	CASSSRGLGGANVLTF
TRBV7-2	TRBJ2-7	few	TRBD2	TGTGCCACCAAGCGGGACTCAGTCGATGGCGAGCAGTACTTC	CATKRDSVDGEQYF
TRBV10-1	TRBJ2-2	-	TRBD1	TGCGCCAGCAGTGATACAGGGGGCAACACCGGGGAGCTGTTTTTT	CASSDTGGNTGELFF
TRBV2	TRBJ1-5	-	-	TGTGCCAGCAGTGACGACGCAGTGAGGGGGCCCCAGCATTTT	CASSDDAVRGPQHF
TRBV20-1	TRBJ1-5	-	-	TGCAGTGCTAGAGATGCGGGAGTGGGCAATCAGCCCCAGCATTTT	CSARDAGVGNQPQHF
TRBV19	TRBJ2-3	-	-	TGTGCCAGTAGTAAAAGGGCCCTCGGGAGTACAGATACGCAGTATTTT	CASSKRALGSTDTQYF
TRBV24-1	TRBJ1-2	-	-	TGTGCCACCAGTGATTTCGTACTACAGGGTTGTGGTAGGTATGGCTACACCTTC	CATSDFVLQGCGRYGYTF
TRBV29-1	TRBJ2-5	-	-	TGCAGCGTTGAAGGGAGGTTGACCCAAGAGACCCAGTACTTC	CSVEGRLTQETQYF
TRBV11-2	TRBJ1-1	few	TRBD1	TGTGCCAGCAGACCCTGGACAGGAATGAACACTGAAGCTTTCTTT	CASRPWTGMNTEAFF
TRBV12-3/TRBV12-4	TRBJ2-1	-	TRBD2	TGTGCCAGCAGTTTTCGGCCTAGCGGGACCAATGAGCAGTTCTTC	CASSFRPSGTNEQFF
TRBV15	TRBJ2-3	-	TRBD2	TGTGCCACCAGCAGAGATGGCGGGAGTACCACAGATACGCAGTATTTT	CATSRDGGSTTDTQYF
TRBV10-1	TRBJ2-3	-	-	TGCGCCAGCAGTGAAGTCTATGCAGATACGCAGTATTTT	CASSEVYADTQYF
TRBV2	TRBJ2-5	-	TRBD2	TGTGCCAGCATTTCTAGCGGGAGGGGTGAGACCCAGTACTTC	CASISSGRGETQYF
TRBV9	TRBJ2-1	-	TRBD2	TGTGCCAGCAGCGTAGCTAGCGGGAGGGCCTATGAGCAGTTCTTC	CASSVASGRAYEQFF
TRBV27	TRBJ1-2	-	TRBD1	TGTGCCAGCAGCGCGACAGGGCAAGCAAAAGGCTACACCTTC	CASSATGQAKGYTF
TRBV18	TRBJ2-3	-	-	TGTGCCAGCTCACCAGGGGATACGCAGTATTTT	CASSPGDTQYF
TRBV12-3/TRBV12-4	TRBJ2-2	few	TRBD1	TGTGCCAGCAGTACAGGGGCCGTCGCCGGGGAGCTGTTTTTT	CASSTGAVAGELFF
TRBV14	TRBJ1-1	-	-	TGTGCCAGCAGCCGACTCCAAATGAACACTGAAGCTTTCTTT	CASSRLQMNTEAFF
TRBV27	TRBJ2-7	-	-	TGTGCCAGCAGGAGGGATATGGGGGGACTCACCTACGAGCAGTACTTC	CASRRDMGGLTYEQYF
TRBV7-9	TRBJ2-3	once	-	TGTGCCAGCAGTACGGGCGGACTTGATGGCACAGATACGCAGTATTTT	CASSTGGLDGTDTQYF
TRBV6-2/TRBV6-3	TRBJ1-2	-	TRBD1	TGTGCCAGCAGCGAAGGGACAGGGCTGTATGGCTACACCTTC	CASSEGTGLYGYTF
TRBV6-1	TRBJ2-2	-	-	TGTGCCAGCAAGGGGTTTGGCACCGGGGAGCTGTTTTTT	CASKGFGTGELFF
TRBV6-1	TRBJ1-1	-	-	TGTGCCAGCAGTAAACGTACCAACACTGAAGCTTTCTTT	CASSKRTNTEAFF
TRBV5-1	TRBJ2-7	-	-	TGCACCAGCAGCCTAACGTTGGACACCTCCTACGAGCAGTACTTC	CTSSLTLDTSYEQYF
TRBV10-2	TRBJ1-2	once	-	TGCGCCAGCAGTGGGGCCCGACAGCCATATGGCTACACCTTC	CASSGARQPYGYTF
TRBV7-9	TRBJ2-1	-	-	TGTGCCAGCAGCCCGCGCGGAGGGCCCGACAATGAGCAGTTCTTC	CASSPRGGPDNEQFF
TRBV7-3	TRBJ2-1	-	TRBD1	TGTGCCAGCAGCTTAACAGGGGGCGCCTCCAATGAGCAGTTCTTC	CASSLTGGASNEQFF
TRBV15	TRBJ2-7	-	TRBD2	TGTGCCACCAGCAGACCTACCGGGACTAGCGTAACCTACGAGCAGTACTTC	CATSRPTGTSVTYEQYF
TRBV30	TRBJ1-2	-	-	TGTGCCGGCAAACCGGAGGTCTATGGCTACACCTTC	CAGKPEVYGYTF